This is a list of T cell receptor beta chains from one sample in a study of neurological immune-mediated disorders. TCRdb processed the 5' RACE reads anew with MiXCR; each CDR3 protein has one entry. The data show around 78,000 distinct CDR3 sequences, roughly 17% seen once. Sequenced sample: PBMCs. All receptors derive from a woman in her thirties or forties in good health. The CDR3 runs from the conserved cysteine through the conserved F or W. Each record gives: J gene, clone size, V gene, D gene, CDR3 DNA, CDR3 protein. The D gene is left open where the match is weak. Clone size, where shown, is once, few, many, or a class for clones that have expanded.

j_call: TRBJ1-1; clone_size: many; v_call: TRBV6-5; d_call: -; cdr3_nt: TGTGCCAGCAGCATAACGACAGGACAAACTGAAGCTTTCTTT; cdr3_aa: CASSITTGQTEAFF
j_call: TRBJ1-1; clone_size: -; v_call: TRBV20-1; d_call: -; cdr3_nt: TGTAGTGCTAGAGATCTGGGCAGTGGGGACACTGAAGCTTTCTTT; cdr3_aa: CSARDLGSGDTEAFF
j_call: TRBJ2-1; clone_size: many; v_call: TRBV28; d_call: -; cdr3_nt: TGTGCCAGCAGTCCCAGCGAGACTTACAATGAGCAGTTCTTC; cdr3_aa: CASSPSETYNEQFF
j_call: TRBJ1-2; clone_size: many; v_call: TRBV28; d_call: TRBD1; cdr3_nt: TGTGCCAGCAGTCCAAGACAGGGAACTAACTATGGCTACACCTTC; cdr3_aa: CASSPRQGTNYGYTF
j_call: TRBJ1-4; clone_size: many; v_call: TRBV5-1; d_call: TRBD1; cdr3_nt: TGCGCCAGCAGCGTCGGGACAGGGTCAGAAAAACTGTTTTTT; cdr3_aa: CASSVGTGSEKLFF
j_call: TRBJ2-1; clone_size: many; v_call: TRBV6-2/TRBV6-3; d_call: TRBD2; cdr3_nt: TGTGCCAGCAGTTCGGGGAGGGGAGCGGAGCGGCTCAATGAGCAGTTCTTC; cdr3_aa: CASSSGRGAERLNEQFF
j_call: TRBJ1-6; clone_size: many; v_call: TRBV20-1; d_call: TRBD1; cdr3_nt: TGCAGTGCTAGAGTCACAGGGGGGAATTCACCCCTCCACTTT; cdr3_aa: CSARVTGGNSPLHF
j_call: TRBJ2-3; clone_size: many; v_call: TRBV12-5; d_call: -; cdr3_nt: TGTGCTAGTGGTTTGATCCTCACAGATACGCAGTATTTT; cdr3_aa: CASGLILTDTQYF
j_call: TRBJ2-1; clone_size: many; v_call: TRBV7-2; d_call: -; cdr3_nt: TGTGCCAGCAGCTTCTTGAACAATGAGCAGTTCTTC; cdr3_aa: CASSFLNNEQFF
j_call: TRBJ1-5; clone_size: -; v_call: TRBV19; d_call: TRBD1; cdr3_nt: TGTGCCAGTAACGATAGAGGGAGCCGGGACAGGGGAGGGCCCCAGCATTTT; cdr3_aa: CASNDRGSRDRGGPQHF
j_call: TRBJ2-5; clone_size: many; v_call: TRBV6-2/TRBV6-3; d_call: -; cdr3_nt: TGTGCCAGCAGTACCAACCTAGGACGAGAGACCCAGTACTTC; cdr3_aa: CASSTNLGRETQYF
j_call: TRBJ2-5; clone_size: -; v_call: TRBV5-1; d_call: -; cdr3_nt: TGCGCCAGCAGCTTGCTGCCGGGGGCTCAGACCCAGTACTTC; cdr3_aa: CASSLLPGAQTQYF
j_call: TRBJ1-1; clone_size: many; v_call: TRBV7-2; d_call: -; cdr3_nt: TGTGCCAGCAGCTTAGTTGGCGGGAAGGCTTTCTTT; cdr3_aa: CASSLVGGKAFF
j_call: TRBJ2-5; clone_size: -; v_call: TRBV7-8; d_call: -; cdr3_nt: TGTGCCAGCGGGGGCGGGGTGGGACTAACTTTAGGGGAGACCCAGTACTTC; cdr3_aa: CASGGGVGLTLGETQYF
j_call: TRBJ1-1; clone_size: few; v_call: TRBV18; d_call: -; cdr3_nt: TGTGCCAGCTCACCACCTGACTGGGGACGGGGGGCTTTCTTT; cdr3_aa: CASSPPDWGRGAFF
j_call: TRBJ2-7; clone_size: -; v_call: TRBV20-1; d_call: TRBD1; cdr3_nt: TGCAGTGCTGGGACAGGGTCGCAGCAGTACTTC; cdr3_aa: CSAGTGSQQYF
j_call: TRBJ2-3; clone_size: many; v_call: TRBV28; d_call: TRBD2; cdr3_nt: TGTGCCAGCAGGCTAAGCGGGGGCACAGATACGCAGTATTTT; cdr3_aa: CASRLSGGTDTQYF
j_call: TRBJ2-2; clone_size: many; v_call: TRBV12-3/TRBV12-4; d_call: -; cdr3_nt: TGTGCCAGCGCCACCGGGGAGCTGTTTTTT; cdr3_aa: CASATGELFF
j_call: TRBJ2-3; clone_size: many; v_call: TRBV3-1; d_call: TRBD2; cdr3_nt: TGTGCCAGCAGCCAAGATTCTAGCGGGGGGGGTACGCAGTATTTT; cdr3_aa: CASSQDSSGGGTQYF
j_call: TRBJ1-1; clone_size: many; v_call: TRBV7-2; d_call: -; cdr3_nt: TGTGCCAGCAGCCCCATTTCGACCACTGAAGCTTTCTTT; cdr3_aa: CASSPISTTEAFF
j_call: TRBJ1-5; clone_size: many; v_call: TRBV27; d_call: -; cdr3_nt: TGTGCCACTTCGGAGGGGGTCGGGCAGCCCCAGCATTTT; cdr3_aa: CATSEGVGQPQHF
j_call: TRBJ2-3; clone_size: many; v_call: TRBV5-1; d_call: -; cdr3_nt: TGCGCCAGCAGCGCATTTGAGGTCTCGGGACTCCGCCTCACAGATACGCAGTATTTT; cdr3_aa: CASSAFEVSGLRLTDTQYF
j_call: TRBJ1-6; clone_size: -; v_call: TRBV7-2; d_call: -; cdr3_nt: TGTGCCAGCTTAGCCCTCAGCTCCTATAATTCACCCCTCCACTTT; cdr3_aa: CASLALSSYNSPLHF
j_call: TRBJ1-3; clone_size: many; v_call: TRBV5-1; d_call: TRBD1; cdr3_nt: TGCGCCAGCAGCCCGGACAGGGCAAATGGAAACACCATATATTTT; cdr3_aa: CASSPDRANGNTIYF
j_call: TRBJ1-1; clone_size: few; v_call: TRBV4-1; d_call: -; cdr3_nt: TGCGCCAGCAGCCAGGGTGGGGGGCGCCGCACTGAAGCTTTCTTT; cdr3_aa: CASSQGGGRRTEAFF
j_call: TRBJ2-5; clone_size: -; v_call: TRBV6-5; d_call: -; cdr3_nt: TGTGCCAGCGGTGGGGGGGCCGGAGAGACCCAGTACTTC; cdr3_aa: CASGGGAGETQYF
j_call: TRBJ2-2; clone_size: many; v_call: TRBV21-1; d_call: -; cdr3_nt: TGTGCCAGCAGCAAATTGGACAGGGCGAACACCGGGGAGCTGTTTTTT; cdr3_aa: CASSKLDRANTGELFF
j_call: TRBJ2-3; clone_size: many; v_call: TRBV27; d_call: -; cdr3_nt: TGTGCCAGCAGTTTATCCCCGGACGATACGCAGTATTTT; cdr3_aa: CASSLSPDDTQYF
j_call: TRBJ2-1; clone_size: many; v_call: TRBV18; d_call: -; cdr3_nt: TGTGCCAGCTCACCTTCCGGGGCCGACAATGAGCAGTTCTTC; cdr3_aa: CASSPSGADNEQFF
j_call: TRBJ2-3; clone_size: -; v_call: TRBV20-1; d_call: TRBD2; cdr3_nt: TGCAGTGCTAAGAGCGGGGGGAGCACAGATACGCAGTATTTT; cdr3_aa: CSAKSGGSTDTQYF
j_call: TRBJ1-5; clone_size: -; v_call: TRBV7-9; d_call: -; cdr3_nt: TGTGCCAGCAGCCCCTCTGGGGTCGGGGGTCAGCCCCAGCATTTT; cdr3_aa: CASSPSGVGGQPQHF
j_call: TRBJ1-5; clone_size: many; v_call: TRBV12-3/TRBV12-4; d_call: -; cdr3_nt: TGTGCCAGCAGTTTAGGGGTAATCCAGCCCCAGCATTTT; cdr3_aa: CASSLGVIQPQHF
j_call: TRBJ2-3; clone_size: few; v_call: TRBV5-6; d_call: TRBD1; cdr3_nt: TGTGCCAGCAGCGGTGAGACAGGGGGTAAGGATACGCAGTATTTT; cdr3_aa: CASSGETGGKDTQYF
j_call: TRBJ1-5; clone_size: many; v_call: TRBV6-5; d_call: TRBD1; cdr3_nt: TGTGCCAGCAGTGACAGGGGCAGCAATCAGCCCCAGCATTTT; cdr3_aa: CASSDRGSNQPQHF
j_call: TRBJ2-5; clone_size: many; v_call: TRBV7-6; d_call: -; cdr3_nt: TGTGCCAGCAGCTTAGGACCAGAAGAGACCCAGTACTTC; cdr3_aa: CASSLGPEETQYF
j_call: TRBJ2-7; clone_size: many; v_call: TRBV20-1; d_call: TRBD2; cdr3_nt: TGCAGTGCCTTAGGACTAGCGGGGGAACAAGAGCAGTACTTC; cdr3_aa: CSALGLAGEQEQYF
j_call: TRBJ1-1; clone_size: few; v_call: TRBV7-2; d_call: -; cdr3_nt: TGTGCCAGCAGCTGGAAAGGGGACCTAAGTGGCACTGAAGCTTTCTTT; cdr3_aa: CASSWKGDLSGTEAFF
j_call: TRBJ1-4; clone_size: many; v_call: TRBV20-1; d_call: TRBD1; cdr3_nt: TGCAGTGCTTCTCCCGAGGACAGGGGGGAAAAACTGTTTTTT; cdr3_aa: CSASPEDRGEKLFF
j_call: TRBJ2-7; clone_size: many; v_call: TRBV5-1; d_call: -; cdr3_nt: TGCGCCAGCAGCTTGTCTCAAAAGCAGTACTTC; cdr3_aa: CASSLSQKQYF
j_call: TRBJ1-1; clone_size: many; v_call: TRBV5-6; d_call: -; cdr3_nt: TGTGCCAGCAGCTTAACCGACAACACTGAAGCTTTCTTT; cdr3_aa: CASSLTDNTEAFF
j_call: TRBJ1-1; clone_size: many; v_call: TRBV7-2; d_call: -; cdr3_nt: TGTGCCAGCAGCCTGAGAATGAACACTGAAGCTTTCTTT; cdr3_aa: CASSLRMNTEAFF
j_call: TRBJ2-5; clone_size: many; v_call: TRBV7-2; d_call: TRBD2; cdr3_nt: TGTGCCAGCAGCTCGCCAAGCGGGAGCCGGACCCAGTACTTC; cdr3_aa: CASSSPSGSRTQYF
j_call: TRBJ2-1; clone_size: many; v_call: TRBV7-3; d_call: TRBD2; cdr3_nt: TGTGCCAGCAGTCGCACGGGCGGGGGGCTTATCAATGAGCAGTTCTTC; cdr3_aa: CASSRTGGGLINEQFF
j_call: TRBJ1-1; clone_size: few; v_call: TRBV4-2; d_call: TRBD1; cdr3_nt: TGTGCCAGCAGCCAGGGAACAGGGGGCGAGCGGGCTTTCTTT; cdr3_aa: CASSQGTGGERAFF
j_call: TRBJ2-1; clone_size: -; v_call: TRBV7-3; d_call: TRBD2; cdr3_nt: TGTGCCAGCAGCCTACACCCGGGGACTAGCTTGGATGAGCAGTTCTTC; cdr3_aa: CASSLHPGTSLDEQFF
j_call: TRBJ1-1; clone_size: few; v_call: TRBV5-1; d_call: -; cdr3_nt: TGCGCCAGCAGCCGCGGCGCCCATGGGGTCATGAACACTGAAGCTTTCTTT; cdr3_aa: CASSRGAHGVMNTEAFF
j_call: TRBJ2-1; clone_size: few; v_call: TRBV20-1; d_call: TRBD2; cdr3_nt: TGCAGTGCTAGACCGGGGGGGGAGGACAGTGAGCAGTTCTTC; cdr3_aa: CSARPGGEDSEQFF
j_call: TRBJ2-5; clone_size: many; v_call: TRBV5-1; d_call: -; cdr3_nt: TGCGCCAGCAGCTTGGTCGGGATAAGGGGAGAGACCCAGTACTTC; cdr3_aa: CASSLVGIRGETQYF
j_call: TRBJ2-2; clone_size: many; v_call: TRBV3-1; d_call: -; cdr3_nt: TGTGCCAGCAGCCGGGCGAACACCGGGGAGCTGTTTTTT; cdr3_aa: CASSRANTGELFF
j_call: TRBJ1-2; clone_size: many; v_call: TRBV7-2; d_call: -; cdr3_nt: TGTGCCAGCAGCCGGCCGGGAGCCGGGGGAGGTGGCTACACCTTC; cdr3_aa: CASSRPGAGGGGYTF